Listed below are T cell receptor beta chains from one sample, sequenced in a study of blood T cell repertoires in COVID-19. The method was immunoSEQ multiplex PCR; TCRdb's version includes in-frame clones alone and lacks a portion of them. The table lists around 300,000 clones, over 70% of them singletons. Material for sequencing was peripheral blood. All receptors derive from a young man with active or convalescent COVID-19. The CDR3 runs from the conserved cysteine through the conserved F or W. A D gene is named only where the DNA matches it firmly. A clone size is listed for some rows: how often the clone was seen (once, few, many), or a class if it is expanded.

clone_size d_call j_call v_call cdr3_nt cdr3_aa
few TRBD1 TRBJ1-2 TRBV27 TGTGCCAGTTCCGGACAGGGTAGTTACTATGGCTACACCTTC CASSGQGSYYGYTF
- - TRBJ1-2 TRBV30 TGTGCCTGGACGCGGGCCGAGACTTACTATGGCTACACCTTC CAWTRAETYYGYTF
once - TRBJ1-1 TRBV6-5 TGTGCCAGCAGGCCCCAGGGGTTCGCTGAAGCTTTCTTT CASRPQGFAEAFF
- - TRBJ2-3 TRBV18 TGTGCCAGCTCACGAAGTGGAGGGCCAACAGATACGCAGTATTTT CASSRSGGPTDTQYF
- TRBD2 TRBJ2-1 TRBV4-2 TGTGCCAGCAGCCAAGTAACCCGGGGACTAACCTACAATGAGCAGTTCTTC CASSQVTRGLTYNEQFF
- TRBD1 TRBJ2-7 TRBV6-1 TGTGCCAGCAGTGAAGGGACAGGGTTCTACGAGCAGTACTTC CASSEGTGFYEQYF
- TRBD1 TRBJ2-2 TRBV6-5 TGTGCCAGCAGCGGCGGGACAGGGAACACCGGGGAGCTGTTTTTT CASSGGTGNTGELFF
few TRBD1 TRBJ2-7 TRBV4-1 TGCGCCAGCAGCCTGCCCGGGACAGGGTACGAGCAGTACTTC CASSLPGTGYEQYF
- TRBD1 TRBJ2-2 TRBV9 TGTGCCAGCACCGGGGTAGGGGGCATAGGCGGGGAGCTGTTTTTT CASTGVGGIGGELFF
- TRBD1 TRBJ1-2 TRBV28 TGTGCCAGCAGTCGCGACAGGGTTCAATATGGCTACACCTTC CASSRDRVQYGYTF
- TRBD1 TRBJ1-4 TRBV29-1 TGCAGCGTTACAGGGGGCCTTAGTGAAAAACTGTTTTTT CSVTGGLSEKLFF
few - TRBJ2-3 TRBV10-1 TGCGCCAGCAGTGATTGGGGGGAGGAGACGGGCGAAGATACGCAGTATTTT CASSDWGEETGEDTQYF
- TRBD1 TRBJ2-3 TRBV7-9 TGTGCCAGCAGCTTAGTGCCGGGACAGGGGATCGACGCAGATACGCAGTATTTT CASSLVPGQGIDADTQYF
- - TRBJ2-1 TRBV21-1 TGTGCCAGCAGCAAAGAGTGGACTCGGGGGGGCACCTCCTACAATGAGCAGTTCTTC CASSKEWTRGGTSYNEQFF
- TRBD2 TRBJ2-7 TRBV4-3 TGCGCCAGCAGCCGGACTAGCGGAGACTACGAGCAGTACTTC CASSRTSGDYEQYF
- - TRBJ2-1 TRBV9 TGTGCCAGCAGCGTGGGCGGGGATTACAATGAGCAGTTCTTC CASSVGGDYNEQFF
- - TRBJ2-4 TRBV5-6 TGTGCCAGCAGCTTATGGGGCCGCCGTATCGACATTCAGTACTTC CASSLWGRRIDIQYF
- TRBD2 TRBJ2-7 TRBV3-1/TRBV3-2 TGTGCCAGCAGCACCCATTCTAGCGGGGGGGGCCACGAGCAGTACTTC CASSTHSSGGGHEQYF
once - TRBJ2-2 TRBV11-3 TGTGCCAGCAGCCCAAGACAGACCGGGGAGCTGTTTTTT CASSPRQTGELFF
- TRBD1 TRBJ1-2 TRBV7-8 TGTGCCAGCAGCCTTACAGGGGGCGACTATGGCTACACCTTC CASSLTGGDYGYTF
- - TRBJ2-7 TRBV30 TGTGCCTGGAGTCTTGGCGGATCTAGCTCCTACGAGCAGTACTTC CAWSLGGSSSYEQYF
few - TRBJ2-7 TRBV28 TGTGCCAGCAGTACTCTAAATCAGGGGGGCCCCTACGAGCAGTACTTC CASSTLNQGGPYEQYF
- - TRBJ2-5 TRBV7-3 TGTGCCAGCAGCTTACTCGCGGCGGGGCTACAAGAGACCCAGTACTTC CASSLLAAGLQETQYF
- TRBD1 TRBJ1-5 TRBV2 TGTGCCAGCAGTTTAGGGGGCCGTAGCAATCAGCCCCAGCATTTT CASSLGGRSNQPQHF
- - TRBJ2-5 TRBV6-5 TGTGCCAGCAAAGTACAGCCAGCTGAAGAGACCCAGTACTTC CASKVQPAEETQYF
- - TRBJ2-2 TRBV18 TGTGCCAGCTCACCTATAGCGAGCAACACCGGGGAGCTGTTTTTT CASSPIASNTGELFF
- TRBD2 TRBJ2-3 TRBV19 TGTGCCAGTAGTATTGGCCCCCGGGTAGCGGGTACGCAGTATTTT CASSIGPRVAGTQYF
- TRBD1 TRBJ2-3 TRBV18 TGTGCCAGCTCACTGGCCCTTAGGACAGGGCGGGCGCAGTATTTT CASSLALRTGRAQYF
- - TRBJ1-5 TRBV24-1 TGTGCCACCAGTGATTCCAGATATAGCAATCAGCCCCAGCATTTT CATSDSRYSNQPQHF
- - TRBJ2-5 TRBV24-1 TGTGCCACCAGTGAAAGGGGTGCGGAGACCCAGTACTTC CATSERGAETQYF
- - TRBJ2-3 TRBV30 TGTGCCTGGAGTGTACTCGATACCCATCACTCCACAGATACGCAGTATTTT CAWSVLDTHHSTDTQYF
- TRBD2 TRBJ2-1 TRBV6-6 TGTGCCAGCAGTCAAACTTTAGCGGGGAGCTCCTACAATGAGCAGTTCTTC CASSQTLAGSSYNEQFF
- - TRBJ1-2 TRBV25-1 TGTGCCAGCAGTGAATTGCCGGAGAACTATGGCTACACCTTC CASSELPENYGYTF
- - TRBJ1-1 TRBV30 TGTGCCTGGAGATGGAGTATGAACACTGAAGCTTTCTTT CAWRWSMNTEAFF
few TRBD2 TRBJ2-7 TRBV4-2 TGTGCCAGCAGCCAAGACGTCCAGCGGGGAACCTACGAGCAGTACTTC CASSQDVQRGTYEQYF
- - TRBJ2-3 TRBV28 TGTGCCAGCACCCAACCTGGGGGCCCCGGCACAGATACGCAGTATTTT CASTQPGGPGTDTQYF
- TRBD1 TRBJ1-4 TRBV6-5 TGTGCCAGCAGTAGTAGACAGGGTTTAAATGAAAAACTGTTTTTT CASSSRQGLNEKLFF
- TRBD1 TRBJ1-2 TRBV14 TGTGCCAGCAGCCATCAATCAGGGGGGAAATTCAGCAATGGCTACACCTTC CASSHQSGGKFSNGYTF
- - TRBJ1-5 TRBV7-9 TGTGCCAGCAGCTCCACTACAGAGGGATTAAATCAGCCCCAGCATTTT CASSSTTEGLNQPQHF
- - TRBJ2-7 TRBV7-9 TGTGCCAGCAGCTCTTCCGGGGGACGAAGCTCCTACGAGCAGTACTTC CASSSSGGRSSYEQYF
- TRBD1 TRBJ2-7 TRBV28 TGTGCCAGCAGTTCTCCGGGACAGCCCTACGAGCAGTACTTC CASSSPGQPYEQYF
- - TRBJ2-3 TRBV7-2 TGTGCCAGCAGCTCTACCAGACTAGCAGATACGCAGTATTTT CASSSTRLADTQYF
many - TRBJ1-2 TRBV5-1 TGCGCCAGCAGCTTTTTGGGGAGTTTGGGGAGAGTGGACTATGGCTACACCTTC CASSFLGSLGRVDYGYTF
- TRBD1 TRBJ1-2 TRBV6-5 TGTGCCAGCAGTTTCGACAGGGCTAACTATGGCTACACCTTC CASSFDRANYGYTF
- TRBD1 TRBJ1-2 TRBV12-3/TRBV12-4 TGTGCCAGCGGACAGGGGTTCTATGGCTACACCTTC CASGQGFYGYTF
- TRBD1 TRBJ1-2 TRBV14 TGTGCCAGCAGCCGTCGTCCGGGACAGGGGGTCAAGGGCTACACCTTC CASSRRPGQGVKGYTF
- TRBD1 TRBJ2-5 TRBV2 TGTGCCAGCAGTGAACTGGGACAGGGGACCTCGGGGGAGACCCAGTACTTC CASSELGQGTSGETQYF
- - TRBJ1-1 TRBV2 TGTGCCAGCAGGGGCCGGTACCTGAACACTGAAGCTTTCTTT CASRGRYLNTEAFF
- TRBD2 TRBJ2-3 TRBV3-1/TRBV3-2 TGTGCCAGCAGCCAGGCTACTAGCGGGGGAGATACGCAGTATTTT CASSQATSGGDTQYF
once - TRBJ2-1 TRBV9 TGTGCCAGCAGCGTAACGTACGGCGGGGGGACAGGGGAGCAGTTCTTC CASSVTYGGGTGEQFF